This TCR beta chain comes out of a study of T-cell reconstitution after alpha-beta-depleted transplantation in children. This clonotype appeared a few times. Unique molecular identifiers were used to barcode this TCRbeta library. TCRdb passed the PCR reads through MiXCR, listing each CDR3 protein once. Counted here are hundreds of thousands of distinct CDR3 sequences, 15% to 20% occurring once; the ten biggest clones make up 0.9% to 1.2%. The origin of this receptor is a human donor who donated a stem cell graft to a child with acute myeloid leukemia. The sequences come from PBMCs from the stem cell graft donor, collected from the stem cell graft.

CDR3 sequence: CASVSAEETQYF. Here the CDR3 DNA reads TGTGCCAGCGTCTCGGCAGAAGAGACCCAGTACTTC. The chain has TRBV6-6 and TRBJ2-5; D gene unclear. The germline CDR1 and CDR2 sequences are MNHNY and SVGAGI (reference sequence). The CDR3 extends over 12 amino acids. V dropped 8 bases and J dropped 3 bases, with 10 bases sitting between them.